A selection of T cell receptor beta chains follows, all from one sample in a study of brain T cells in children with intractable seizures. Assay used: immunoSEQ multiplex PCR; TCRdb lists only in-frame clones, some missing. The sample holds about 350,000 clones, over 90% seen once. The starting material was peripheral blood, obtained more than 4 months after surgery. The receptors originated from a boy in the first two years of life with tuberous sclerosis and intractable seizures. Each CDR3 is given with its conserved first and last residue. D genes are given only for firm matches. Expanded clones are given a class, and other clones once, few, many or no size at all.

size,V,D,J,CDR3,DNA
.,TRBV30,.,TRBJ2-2,CAWNRDTGELFF,TGTGCCTGGAACAGGGACACCGGGGAGCTGTTTTTT
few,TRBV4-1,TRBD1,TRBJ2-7,CASSSGQYLYEQYF,TGCGCCAGCAGCTCGGGACAGTACTTGTACGAGCAGTACTTC
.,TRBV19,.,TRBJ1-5,CASSITEYSNQPQHF,TGTGCCAGTAGTATAACCGAGTATAGCAATCAGCCCCAGCATTTT
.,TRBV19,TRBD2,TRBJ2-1,CASSILGAGGMSSYNEQFF,TGTGCCAGTAGTATTCTGGGGGCGGGAGGCATGAGCTCCTACAATGAGCAGTTCTTC
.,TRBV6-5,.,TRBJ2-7,CASSYSPGVGYEQYF,TGTGCCAGCAGTTACTCTCCGGGGGTAGGCTACGAGCAGTACTTC
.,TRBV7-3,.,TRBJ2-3,CASSSGFDTDTQYF,TGTGCCAGCAGCTCGGGCTTTGACACAGATACGCAGTATTTT
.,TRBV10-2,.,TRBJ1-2,CASRWFFGSGYTF,TGCGCCAGCCGGTGGTTTTTCGGATCGGGCTACACCTTC
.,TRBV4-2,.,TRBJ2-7,CASSQEYIAYEQYF,TGTGCCAGCAGCCAAGAGTACATAGCCTACGAGCAGTACTTC
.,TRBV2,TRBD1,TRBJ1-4,CASSVEQGAGEKLFF,TGTGCCAGCAGTGTCGAACAGGGGGCGGGAGAAAAACTGTTTTTT
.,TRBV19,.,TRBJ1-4,CASSMLSINEKLFF,TGTGCCAGTAGTATGTTGTCGATTAATGAAAAACTGTTTTTT
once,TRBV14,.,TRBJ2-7,CASSQGWGTYEQYF,TGTGCCAGCAGCCAAGGCTGGGGGACCTACGAGCAGTACTTC
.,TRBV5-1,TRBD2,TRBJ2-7,CASQTGTSGGALLYEQYF,TGCGCCAGCCAGACCGGGACTAGCGGGGGGGCTTTGCTCTACGAGCAGTACTTC
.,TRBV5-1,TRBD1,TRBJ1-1,CASSSTGGSEAFF,TGCGCCAGCAGCTCAACAGGGGGGTCTGAAGCTTTCTTT
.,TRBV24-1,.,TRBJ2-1,CATSDPARTVYGEQFF,TGTGCCACCAGTGACCCAGCCCGGACAGTATACGGTGAGCAGTTCTTC
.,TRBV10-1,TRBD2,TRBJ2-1,CASRTSGGYNEQFF,TGCGCCAGCAGGACTAGCGGGGGCTACAATGAGCAGTTCTTC
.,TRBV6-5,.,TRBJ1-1,CASSYRSFRGNTEAFF,TGTGCCAGCAGTTACCGTTCTTTCCGGGGGAACACTGAAGCTTTCTTT
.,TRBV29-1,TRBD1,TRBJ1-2,CSVEDRDRGYTF,TGCAGCGTTGAGGACAGGGACCGTGGCTACACCTTC
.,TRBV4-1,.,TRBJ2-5,CASSQERSETQYF,TGCGCCAGCAGCCAAGAACGTAGCGAGACCCAGTACTTC
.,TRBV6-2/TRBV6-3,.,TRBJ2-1,CASSYPDGPPYNEQFF,TGTGCCAGCAGTTACCCCGACGGGCCGCCGTACAATGAGCAGTTCTTC
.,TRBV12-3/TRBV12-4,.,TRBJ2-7,CASSFSHEQYF,TGTGCCAGCAGTTTTTCCCACGAGCAGTACTTC
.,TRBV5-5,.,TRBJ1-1,CASSLDWSRELTF,TGTGCCAGCAGCTTGGATTGGTCCAGGGAGTTAACTTTT
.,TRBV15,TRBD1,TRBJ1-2,CATSRRDSGYTF,TGTGCCACCAGCCGAAGGGACAGTGGCTACACCTTC
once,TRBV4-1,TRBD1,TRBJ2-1,CASTSGDRATHEQFF,TGCGCCAGCACGTCCGGGGACAGGGCTACTCATGAGCAGTTCTTC
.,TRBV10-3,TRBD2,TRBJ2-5,CAISELFTAGGFQETQYF,TGTGCCATCAGTGAACTTTTCACAGCGGGGGGGTTCCAAGAGACCCAGTACTTC
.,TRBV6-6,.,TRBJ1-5,CASSYYSGENQPQHF,TGTGCCAGCAGTTACTACAGCGGGGAGAATCAGCCCCAGCATTTT
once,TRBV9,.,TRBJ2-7,CASSPPRTPGGYEQYF,TGTGCCAGCAGCCCCCCCCGGACTCCCGGGGGCTACGAGCAGTACTTC
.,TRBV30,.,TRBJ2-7,CAWSVGLANEQYF,TGTGCCTGGAGTGTAGGCCTAGCGAACGAGCAGTACTTC
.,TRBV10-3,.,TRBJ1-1,CATGTLNTEAFF,TGTGCCACCGGGACACTGAACACTGAAGCTTTCTTT
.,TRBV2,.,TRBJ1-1,CASDAEGSEAFF,TGTGCCAGCGACGCCGAGGGGTCTGAAGCTTTCTTT
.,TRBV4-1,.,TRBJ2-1,CASSQVLRDIYNEQFF,TGCGCCAGCAGCCAAGTTTTACGGGACATTTACAATGAGCAGTTCTTC
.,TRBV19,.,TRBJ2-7,CASSKDNPFYEQYF,TGTGCCAGTAGTAAGGACAACCCCTTCTACGAGCAGTACTTC
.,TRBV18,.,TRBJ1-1,CASSPKGTFFIEAFF,TGTGCCAGCTCACCAAAAGGGACTTTTTTTATTGAAGCTTTCTTT
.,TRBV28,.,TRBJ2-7,CASSFLGGEVGHEQYF,TGTGCCAGCAGTTTTCTGGGAGGTGAGGTCGGCCACGAGCAGTACTTC
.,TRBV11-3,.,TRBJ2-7,CASSSPPWGAQPSYEQYF,TGTGCCAGCAGCTCGCCTCCCTGGGGAGCTCAACCCTCCTACGAGCAGTACTTC
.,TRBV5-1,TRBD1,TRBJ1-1,CASSRDRDTEAFF,TGCGCCAGCAGCAGGGACAGGGACACTGAAGCTTTCTTT
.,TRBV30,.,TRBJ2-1,CAWSGYNEQFF,TGTGCCTGGAGTGGGTACAATGAGCAGTTCTTC
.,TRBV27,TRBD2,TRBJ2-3,CASLDGRHTDTQYF,TGTGCCAGTCTCGACGGGAGGCACACAGATACGCAGTATTTT
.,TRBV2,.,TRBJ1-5,CASSEQDSGVQPQHF,TGTGCCAGCAGTGAACAGGACTCGGGGGTGCAGCCCCAGCATTTT
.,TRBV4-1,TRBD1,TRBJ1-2,CASSQGQGWYGYTF,TGCGCCAGCAGCCAGGGACAGGGGTGGTATGGCTACACCTTC
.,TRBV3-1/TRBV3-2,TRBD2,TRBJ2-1,CASSQVRASGGATYNEQFF,TGTGCCAGCAGCCAAGTAAGGGCTAGCGGGGGGGCAACCTACAATGAGCAGTTCTTC
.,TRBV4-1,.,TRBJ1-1,CASSRPGQMNTEAFF,TGCGCCAGCAGCCGCCCGGGACAAATGAACACTGAAGCTTTCTTT
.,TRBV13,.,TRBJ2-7,CASSQGRGTYEQYF,TGTGCCAGCAGCCAGGGACGGGGAACCTACGAGCAGTACTTC